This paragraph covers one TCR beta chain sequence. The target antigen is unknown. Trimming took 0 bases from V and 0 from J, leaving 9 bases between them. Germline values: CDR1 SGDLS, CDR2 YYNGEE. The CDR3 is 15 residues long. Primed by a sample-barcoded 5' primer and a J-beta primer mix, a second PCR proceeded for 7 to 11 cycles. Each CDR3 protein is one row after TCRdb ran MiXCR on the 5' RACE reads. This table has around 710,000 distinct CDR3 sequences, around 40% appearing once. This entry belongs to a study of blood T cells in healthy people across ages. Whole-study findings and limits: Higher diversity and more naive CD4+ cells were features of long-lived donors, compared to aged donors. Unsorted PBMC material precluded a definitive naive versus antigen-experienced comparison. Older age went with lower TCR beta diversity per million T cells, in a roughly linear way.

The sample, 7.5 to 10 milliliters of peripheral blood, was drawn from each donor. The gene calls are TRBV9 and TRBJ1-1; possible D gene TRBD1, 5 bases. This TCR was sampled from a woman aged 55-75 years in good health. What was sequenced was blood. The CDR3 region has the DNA TGTGCCAGCAGCGTAGCTGGAGGGGTGAACACTGAAGCTTTCTTT. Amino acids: CASSVAGGVNTEAFF.